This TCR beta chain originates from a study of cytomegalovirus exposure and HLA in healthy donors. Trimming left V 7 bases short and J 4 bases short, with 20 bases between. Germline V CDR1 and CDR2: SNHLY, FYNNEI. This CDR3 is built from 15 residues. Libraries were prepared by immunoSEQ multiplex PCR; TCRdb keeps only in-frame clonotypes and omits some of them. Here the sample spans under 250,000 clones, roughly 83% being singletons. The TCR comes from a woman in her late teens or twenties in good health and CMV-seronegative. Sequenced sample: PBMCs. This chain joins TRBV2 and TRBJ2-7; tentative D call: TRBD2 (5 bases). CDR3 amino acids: CASNPERLLGYEQYF. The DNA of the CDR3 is TGTGCCAGCAACCCCGAGCGGTTATTAGGTTACGAGCAGTACTTC.